One and the same sample provided the 32 T cell receptor beta chains below, sequenced in a study of blood T cell repertoires in COVID-19. Profiled with immunoSEQ multiplex PCR; TCRdb holds only in-frame clones, not every one. The sample consists of 390,000 or so clones, about nine tenths of them appearing once. Material: peripheral blood. The receptors originated from a young woman with active or convalescent COVID-19.

The chain is built from TRBV9 and TRBJ2-3; 9 nucleotides agree with TRBD1. Losses at the gene ends were 2 bases for V and 3 bases for J; bases not matched to a gene: 13. The length of the CDR3 is 18 residues. Germline V gene lookup returns CDR1 SGDLS and CDR2 YYNGEE. CDR3 in amino acids: CASSVTLSDRGGTDTQYF. The CDR3 DNA sequence: TGTGCCAGCAGCGTGACTCTCTCGGACAGGGGAGGTACAGATACGCAGTATTTT.

The V gene is TRBV19, the J gene TRBJ2-1, with 12 bases fitting TRBD2. This CDR3 has 15 residues. The V gene end was trimmed by 6 bases and the J gene end by 10 bases; junction bases not matched to a gene: 10. The germline gives CDR1 LNHDA, CDR2 SQIVND (reference sequence). The CDR3 sequence: CASRTGLAGRGEQFF. For the CDR3, the DNA is TGTGCCAGTAGGACGGGACTAGCGGGCCGGGGGGAGCAGTTCTTC. Full variable domain (outside the CDR3, taken from reference TRBV19 and TRBJ2-1): DGGITQSPKYLFRKEGQNVTLSCEQNLNHDAMYWYRQDPGQGLRLIYYSQIVNDFQKGDIAEGYSVSREKKESFPLTVTSAQKNPTAFYLCASRTGLAGRGEQFFGPGTRLTVL.

The V and J genes are TRBV29-1 and TRBJ1-5; the D is unclear. Per the germline V gene, CDR1 is SQVTM and CDR2 is ANQGSEA. Trimming pared 6 bases from V and 4 bases from J, leaving 13 bases between. The CDR3 runs 13 residues. CDR3 sequence (DNA): TGCAGCGTAGCGGCCCAGATTAATCAGCCCCAGCATTTT. Translation: CSVAAQINQPQHF.

This chain joins TRBV3-1 (or the pseudogene TRBV3-2) and TRBJ1-4; the D is unclear. Between the trimmed V and J ends, which lost 2 bases and 5 bases, there was a span of 12 bases. CDR1 LGHDT and CDR2 YNNKEL come from the germline V gene (reference sequence). This CDR3 has 15 residues. This chain's CDR3 is CASSQTWGENEKLFF. In DNA form, the CDR3 reads TGTGCCAGCAGCCAAACATGGGGAGAGAATGAAAAACTGTTTTTT.

This rearrangement joins TRBV4-1 to TRBJ1-6; no definite D call. Germline CDR1 is MGHRA and CDR2 is YSYEKL. The V and J ends lost 4 bases and 4 bases respectively, with 8 bases between them. The CDR3 extends over 14 amino acids. Here the CDR3 DNA reads TGCGCCAGCAGCCCGGTTGTATATAATTCACCCCTCCACTTT. Residues: CASSPVVYNSPLHF.

The V call is TRBV15, the J call TRBJ1-2; D uncertain. CDR3 length equals 14 residues. Germline CDR1 LNHNV, CDR2 YYDKDF (reference sequence). The V end lost 0 bases, the J end lost 1 base, and 6 bases lay between the germline ends. The CDR3 is CATSRDRDNYGYTF. In DNA form, the CDR3 reads TGTGCCACCAGCAGAGATCGGGATAACTATGGCTACACCTTC.

In its sample, this clone was seen many times. J is TRBJ1-2 and V is TRBV4-1, with TRBD1 matching 7 bases. Germline-derived CDR1 and CDR2 are MGHRA and YSYEKL. J was trimmed by 4 bases and V by 1 base; bases with no gene match: 6. This CDR3 region has 15 residues. The CDR3 protein is CASSQGTGVLYGYTF. Written as DNA, the CDR3 is TGCGCCAGCAGCCAAGGGACAGGCGTTCTCTATGGCTACACCTTC.

The chain carries TRBV11-2 and TRBJ2-7; D unresolved. The CDR3 spans 13 residues. V dropped 2 bases and J dropped 4 bases, with 9 bases sitting between them. Germline lookup yields CDR1 SGHAT and CDR2 FQNNGV. This CDR3 is CASSLLVSYEQYF. The CDR3 region has the DNA TGTGCCAGCAGCTTATTGGTCAGTTACGAGCAGTACTTC.

The chain couples TRBV5-1 to TRBJ1-1; 7 bases match TRBD1. Unmatched junction bases numbered 8, after V lost 3 bases and J lost 6 bases. CDR1 is SGHRS and CDR2 is YFSETQ in the germline V gene. This CDR3 is 14 amino acids long. In nucleotides, the CDR3 is TGCGCCAGCAGCTCCGGACAGGAGGGCGCTGAAGCTTTCTTT. This gives the protein CASSSGQEGAEAFF. Combining the CDR3 with reference TRBV5-1 and TRBJ1-1 gives the whole variable domain KAGVTQTPRYLIKTRGQQVTLSCSPISGHRSVSWYQQTPGQGLQFLFEYFSETQRNKGNFPGRFSGRQFSNSRSEMNVSTLELGDSALYLCASSSGQEGAEAFFGQGTRLTVV.

The CDR3 region is CASSPGTQRTGTYEQYF. The CDR3 nucleotides read TGTGCCAGCTCACCAGGTACGCAAAGGACAGGGACCTACGAGCAGTACTTC. The gene calls are TRBV18 and TRBJ2-7, with 8 bases fitting TRBD1. The CDR3 extends over 17 amino acids. The trim removed 2 bases at V and 2 bases at J, leaving 11 bases unmatched. The germline V gene has CDR1 KGHSH and CDR2 LQKENI.

The chain couples TRBV5-1 to TRBJ1-1; a possible D gene is TRBD1 (5 bases). Trimming removed 3 bases from V and 0 bases from J, with 12 bases in between. From germline, CDR1 is SGHRS and CDR2 YFSETQ. The CDR3 loop spans 15 amino acids. CDR3 region: CASSYSRELNTEAFF. For the CDR3, the DNA is TGCGCCAGCAGCTATAGCAGGGAACTGAACACTGAAGCTTTCTTT.

The CDR3 DNA follows: TGTGCCAGTAGTATAGGTAGACAGAACCAAGAGACCCAGTACTTC. Its protein product is CASSIGRQNQETQYF. The chain joins TRBV19 to TRBJ2-5; TRBD1 might be the D (5 bases). V gave up 1 base and J gave up 0 bases, with 9 bases separating them. The CDR3 contains 15 residues. Germline CDR1 is LNHDA and CDR2 is SQIVND (reference sequence).

V and J are TRBV2 and TRBJ2-5; 14 bases agree with TRBD2. After removal of 6 bases from V and 7 bases from J, the junction contained 4 bases not matched to a gene. This CDR3 comprises 14 residues. Germline CDR1 and CDR2: SNHLY and FYNNEI. The CDR3 sequence is CASSRTSGGTTQYF. The CDR3 DNA follows: TGTGCCAGCAGCCGGACTAGCGGGGGGACGACCCAGTACTTC.

This clone was detected a few times. V and J are TRBV6-5 and TRBJ2-3, with D uncertain. The germline V gene encodes CDR1 MNHEY and CDR2 SVGAGI. V lost 0 bases, J lost 2 bases, and 3 bases lay in between. This CDR3 has 13 residues. The CDR3 spells CASSYSSTDTQYF. The CDR3 DNA reads as TGTGCCAGCAGTTACTCCTCCACAGATACGCAGTATTTT.

The chain carries TRBV7-2 and TRBJ2-1, with D possibly TRBD2 on 7 matching bases. The CDR3 spans 15 residues. Germline-derived CDR1 and CDR2 are SGHTA and FQGNSA. Trimming took off 5 bases at V and 5 bases at J, with 16 bases between the two ends. CDR3 sequence: CASSRGGGQDNEQFF. DNA for the CDR3: TGTGCCAGCAGCAGGGGGGGTGGCCAAGACAATGAGCAGTTCTTC.

The chain recombines TRBV5-1 with TRBJ1-4, with D perhaps TRBD1 (5 bases). With 3 bases removed from V and 4 bases from J, the gap between germline ends came to 13 bases. The CDR3 loop spans 15 amino acids. CDR1 and CDR2 (germline): SGHRS, YFSETQ. As DNA, the CDR3 is TGCGCCAGCAGCTGGGGGGGGACGAGTAATGAAAAACTGTTTTTT. Translating gives CASSWGGTSNEKLFF.

V and J are TRBV19 and TRBJ2-1; unclear D gene. Per germline, CDR1 LNHDA and CDR2 SQIVND (reference sequence). This CDR3 is 16 amino acids long. V lost 3 bases to trimming and J lost 0 bases, with 12 bases between them. The CDR3 spells CASSIGYGSSYNEQFF. In DNA form, the CDR3 reads TGTGCCAGTAGTATCGGGTATGGAAGCTCCTACAATGAGCAGTTCTTC.

This chain links TRBV27 with TRBJ1-2; a weak D match, TRBD1 (6 bases). CDR3 length equals 14 residues. Deletions cut 6 bases from V and 6 bases from J, with 17 bases between. In germline, CDR1 is MNHEY, CDR2 SMNVEV (reference sequence). CDR3 loop: CASRLSGTFHGYTF. CDR3 nucleotides: TGTGCCAGCAGACTCTCCGGGACATTCCATGGCTACACCTTC.

CDR3 sequence: CAWSAGGAYGYTF. CDR3 DNA: TGTGCCTGGAGTGCGGGAGGGGCCTATGGCTACACCTTC. The chain carries TRBV30 and TRBJ1-2; TRBD1 might be the D (5 bases). Trimming removed 1 base from V and 4 bases from J, with 10 bases in between. Germline V gene lookup returns CDR1 GTSNPN and CDR2 SVGIG (reference sequence). This CDR3 region has 13 residues.

The chain joins TRBV12-5 to TRBJ2-3, with D possibly matching TRBD2 (6 bases). This CDR3 contains 16 residues. CDR1 is LGHNT, CDR2 FRNRAP, per germline. The V end lost 6 bases, the J end lost 0 bases, and 16 bases lay between the germline ends. This CDR3 is CASGPGVAPSTDTQYF. For the CDR3, the DNA is TGTGCTAGTGGCCCGGGAGTAGCGCCTAGCACAGATACGCAGTATTTT.

The chain combines TRBV5-1 with TRBJ2-3; 8 nucleotides agree with TRBD1. The germline CDR1 and CDR2 sequences are SGHRS and YFSETQ. V trimming: 4 bases; J trimming: 3 bases; junction bases outside the gene matches: 10. The CDR3 totals 16 residues. The CDR3 protein is CASSVGDRGGTDTQYF. In nucleotides, the CDR3 is TGCGCCAGCAGCGTGGGAGACAGGGGAGGAACAGATACGCAGTATTTT.

The chain has TRBV27 and TRBJ1-1, with D possibly matching TRBD1 (6 bases). The germline V gene has CDR1 MNHEY and CDR2 SMNVEV (reference sequence). This CDR3 is built from 15 residues. V lost 3 bases and J lost 1, with 12 bases in between. Here the CDR3 DNA reads TGTGCCAGCAGTTTCACGCAACAGGGGAACACTGAAGCTTTCTTT. Its translation: CASSFTQQGNTEAFF.

A few counts support this clone. The chain has TRBV7-2 and TRBJ1-6; tentatively, D is TRBD1 (5 bases). This CDR3 spans 15 amino acids. Trimming shortened V by 5 bases and J by 10 bases, and 18 bases separated the two germline ends. Germline V gene lookup returns CDR1 SGHTA and CDR2 FQGNSA. DNA of the CDR3: TGTGCCAGCAGCAACCACCAGGGAGGCCGATCACCCCTCCACTTT. It translates to CASSNHQGGRSPLHF.

Only one count was recorded for this clone. The V call is TRBV2, the J call TRBJ1-5; no firm D call. Trimming removed 3 bases from V and 3 bases from J, with 9 bases in between. This CDR3 is built from 14 residues. The germline V gene encodes CDR1 SNHLY and CDR2 FYNNEI. The CDR3 bases are TGTGCCAGCAGTGACGACGGGAACAATCAGCCCCAGCATTTT. It codes for CASSDDGNNQPQHF.

This clone was found once. The rearrangement joins TRBV20-1 to TRBJ1-2, with 9 bases that match TRBD1. This CDR3 has 16 amino acids. J gave up 8 bases and V 3 bases, and 16 bases lay outside the gene matches. The V gene's germline CDR1 is DFQATT and CDR2 SNEGSKA (reference sequence). Here the CDR3 reads CSASPPGTGTMRGYTF. As DNA, the CDR3 is TGCAGTGCTAGTCCCCCCGGGACAGGGACGATGAGAGGCTACACCTTC.

The gene calls are TRBV5-6 and TRBJ2-1; the D gene is possibly TRBD1 (6 bases). CDR1 and CDR2 from the germline V gene are SGHDT and YYEEEE. V was cut by 1 base and J by 5 bases, with 7 bases left in between. This CDR3 is 13 amino acids long. The CDR3 spells CASSLTGNNEQFF. CDR3 in DNA: TGTGCCAGCAGCTTGACAGGGAACAATGAGCAGTTCTTC.

This chain links TRBV9 with TRBJ1-1; 9 bases agree with TRBD1. CDR1 is SGDLS and CDR2 is YYNGEE in the germline V gene. V was pared by 3 bases and J by 3 bases, with 15 bases of the junction left unmatched. This CDR3 comprises 18 residues. CDR3 sequence (DNA): TGTGCCAGCAGCGAGGGGACAGGGTTTGGTACCGTGTACACTGAAGCTTTCTTT. Its translation: CASSEGTGFGTVYTEAFF.

The chain has TRBV5-6 and TRBJ2-7; 9 nucleotides line up with TRBD1. Per the germline V gene, CDR1 is SGHDT and CDR2 is YYEEEE. V shed 3 bases, J shed 3 bases, and the junction held 4 bases outside the gene matches. The CDR3 contains 14 residues. The CDR3 DNA is TGTGCCAGCAGCTGGCGGGACAGGGTCTACGAGCAGTACTTC. It translates to CASSWRDRVYEQYF.

This chain links TRBV19 with TRBJ1-5; possible D gene TRBD1, 5 bases. The CDR3 is made up of 13 amino acids. V gave up 7 bases and J gave up 2 bases, with 9 bases separating them. The germline V gene has CDR1 LNHDA and CDR2 SQIVND (reference sequence). The CDR3 reads CASNPGGNQPQHF. In DNA form, the CDR3 reads TGTGCCAGTAACCCGGGGGGCAATCAGCCCCAGCATTTT.

Turning to this clone: The sample carries other DNA sequences with the same CDR3. This CDR3 reads CSARGLNTEAFF. The CDR3, as DNA: TGCAGCGCCAGGGGGCTGAACACTGAAGCTTTCTTT. The chain recombines TRBV29-1 with TRBJ1-1; 8 bases fit TRBD1. V trimming: 7 bases; J trimming: 0 bases; junction bases outside the gene matches: 1. Germline-derived CDR1 and CDR2 are SQVTM and ANQGSEA. CDR3 length equals 12 residues.

The chain links TRBV27 to TRBJ2-1; D gene ambiguous. Trimming left V 5 bases short and J 0 bases short, with 17 bases between. Germline lookup yields CDR1 MNHEY and CDR2 SMNVEV (reference sequence). The CDR3 loop spans 17 amino acids. Written as DNA, the CDR3 is TGTGCCAGCAGTCCTCTAGGCGCCTTGAGCTCCTACAATGAGCAGTTCTTC. This translates into CASSPLGALSSYNEQFF.

V is TRBV6-5 and J is TRBJ2-7, with a tentative D call TRBD1 (5 bases). CDR1 and CDR2 from the germline V gene are MNHEY and SVGAGI. The V end was cut by 8 bases, the J end by 3 bases, with 17 bases between. The CDR3 contains 14 residues. The CDR3 coding sequence is TGTGCCAGCGATGACAGTCGACGCGGCTACGAGCAGTACTTC. Its translation is CASDDSRRGYEQYF.